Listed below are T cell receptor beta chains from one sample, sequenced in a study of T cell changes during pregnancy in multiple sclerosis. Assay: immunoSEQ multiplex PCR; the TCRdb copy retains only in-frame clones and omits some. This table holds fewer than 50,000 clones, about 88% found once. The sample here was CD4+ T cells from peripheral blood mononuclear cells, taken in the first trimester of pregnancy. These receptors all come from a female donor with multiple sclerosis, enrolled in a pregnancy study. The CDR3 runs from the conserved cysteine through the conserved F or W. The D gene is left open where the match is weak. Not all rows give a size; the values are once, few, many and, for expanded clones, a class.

DNA: TGTGCCAGTAAATGGGGAGGACGGACCTATGGCTACACCTTC
CDR3: CASKWGGRTYGYTF
J: TRBJ1-2
size: .
D: .
length: 14
V: TRBV19

DNA: TGCGCCAGCAGCCCGGGGACAGGGGGCTACTATGGCTACACCTTC
CDR3: CASSPGTGGYYGYTF
J: TRBJ1-2
size: once
D: TRBD1
length: 15
V: TRBV5-1

DNA: TGTGCCAGCAGCGTAGAACAGGACAGTCTTTACGAGCAGTACTTC
CDR3: CASSVEQDSLYEQYF
J: TRBJ2-7
size: .
D: .
length: 15
V: TRBV9

DNA: TGTGCCAGCAGCTTACATTCCCCGAACACCGGGGAGCTGTTTTTT
CDR3: CASSLHSPNTGELFF
J: TRBJ2-2
size: .
D: .
length: 15
V: TRBV7-9

DNA: TGTGCCAGCAGTTCGTTCCCGACAGGGACTAGCACAGATACGCAGTATTTT
CDR3: CASSSFPTGTSTDTQYF
J: TRBJ2-3
size: .
D: .
length: 17
V: TRBV27

DNA: TGTGCCAGCAGTGTGACACAGGGGCGGGGAGAAGCTTTCTTT
CDR3: CASSVTQGRGEAFF
J: TRBJ1-1
size: .
D: TRBD1
length: 14
V: TRBV27

DNA: TGTGCCAGCAGCTTAGGGGTATCACTGACAGATACGCAGTATTTT
CDR3: CASSLGVSLTDTQYF
J: TRBJ2-3
size: .
D: .
length: 15
V: TRBV5-4

DNA: TGTGCCAGCAGTCTTAATCGACTAGCGGGATGGCTAGCCGGGGAGCTGTTTTTT
CDR3: CASSLNRLAGWLAGELFF
J: TRBJ2-2
size: once
D: TRBD2
length: 18
V: TRBV27

DNA: TGTGCCAGCAGCTCCGCCCTATCTAGCGACCGATACTCTGGGGCCAACGTCCTGACTTTC
CDR3: CASSSALSSDRYSGANVLTF
J: TRBJ2-6
size: .
D: .
length: 20
V: TRBV7-8

DNA: TGTGCCAGCATCACTCGACAGGGCGGCCAGCCCCAGCATTTT
CDR3: CASITRQGGQPQHF
J: TRBJ1-5
size: .
D: TRBD1
length: 14
V: TRBV6-1

DNA: TGTGCCAGCAGTGAAAGACAGGGGGCGTACACTGAAGCTTTCTTT
CDR3: CASSERQGAYTEAFF
J: TRBJ1-1
size: .
D: TRBD1
length: 15
V: TRBV6-1

DNA: TGTGCCAGCAGCTTAACAGGGGGCGGCACTGAAGCTTTCTTT
CDR3: CASSLTGGGTEAFF
J: TRBJ1-1
size: .
D: TRBD1
length: 14
V: TRBV5-5

DNA: TGTGCCAGCAGTGATCAGGGAGGACAGGTCAACCGTGAAGCTTTCTTT
CDR3: CASSDQGGQVNREAFF
J: TRBJ1-1
size: once
D: TRBD1
length: 16
V: TRBV6-1

DNA: TGCGCCAGCCTCGGAGGAGCCCTTGACAATGAGCAGTTCTTC
CDR3: CASLGGALDNEQFF
J: TRBJ2-1
size: .
D: .
length: 14
V: TRBV5-1

DNA: TGTGCCACCAGCAGAGATTTCCTAGGAGGGGGCCGAGATGGCTACACCTTC
CDR3: CATSRDFLGGGRDGYTF
J: TRBJ1-2
size: .
D: TRBD1
length: 17
V: TRBV15

DNA: TGTGCCAGCTCACCACCGAGGGACAGGGGGCATCAGCAGTACTTC
CDR3: CASSPPRDRGHQQYF
J: TRBJ2-7
size: .
D: TRBD1
length: 15
V: TRBV18

DNA: TGCGCCAGCAGCCCAGGACTAGGGAACGAGCAGTACTTC
CDR3: CASSPGLGNEQYF
J: TRBJ2-7
size: .
D: TRBD2
length: 13
V: TRBV5-1

DNA: TGTGCCAGCAGTACCTCAGGGGGTACCGGGGAGCTGTTTTTT
CDR3: CASSTSGGTGELFF
J: TRBJ2-2
size: .
D: TRBD1
length: 14
V: TRBV7-3

DNA: TGTGCCAGCAGCTTAGTAACGGGATACGAGCAGTACTTC
CDR3: CASSLVTGYEQYF
J: TRBJ2-7
size: once
D: .
length: 13
V: TRBV7-8

DNA: TGTGCCAGCAGACGAGGGACAGGGGTCTCCTACAATGAGCAGTTCTTC
CDR3: CASRRGTGVSYNEQFF
J: TRBJ2-1
size: .
D: TRBD1
length: 16
V: TRBV16

DNA: TGTGCCACCAGCAGAGATCGGGGGAGGGAGGAAGGCTACACCTTC
CDR3: CATSRDRGREEGYTF
J: TRBJ1-2
size: .
D: .
length: 15
V: TRBV15

DNA: TGTGCCAGCAGTCTAATCAATCCCTTGAATCAGCCCCAGCATTTT
CDR3: CASSLINPLNQPQHF
J: TRBJ1-5
size: .
D: .
length: 15
V: TRBV27

DNA: TGTGCCAGCAGCCCAACAGGGTTAGGGAACACTGAAGCTTTCTTT
CDR3: CASSPTGLGNTEAFF
J: TRBJ1-1
size: .
D: .
length: 15
V: TRBV6-5

DNA: TGTGCCAGCAGCCAGAGGAACGACCACCTCACTGAAGCTTTCTTT
CDR3: CASSQRNDHLTEAFF
J: TRBJ1-1
size: .
D: .
length: 15
V: TRBV14

DNA: TGTGCCAGCTCAGAATCGGGAGGGCAGTACGAGCAGTACTTC
CDR3: CASSESGGQYEQYF
J: TRBJ2-7
size: .
D: TRBD2
length: 14
V: TRBV18

DNA: TGTGCCAGCAGCCATGTAACAGATACGCAGTATTTT
CDR3: CASSHVTDTQYF
J: TRBJ2-3
size: .
D: .
length: 12
V: TRBV4-2

DNA: TGTGCCAGCAGCGTCCGGGCCCAGGGTGATGGCTACACCTTC
CDR3: CASSVRAQGDGYTF
J: TRBJ1-2
size: .
D: .
length: 14
V: TRBV7-9

DNA: TGCGCCAGCAGCTTGGGAGCGGGAGGGCCTCGGTCGACCGGGGAGCTGTTTTTT
CDR3: CASSLGAGGPRSTGELFF
J: TRBJ2-2
size: .
D: TRBD2
length: 18
V: TRBV5-1

DNA: TGTGCCAGCAATAGCGGCGGGAGGAACACAGATACGCAGTATTTT
CDR3: CASNSGGRNTDTQYF
J: TRBJ2-3
size: .
D: TRBD2
length: 15
V: TRBV11-2

DNA: TGTGCCAGCAGTGCCCGGGTGGGTGGCTACACCTTC
CDR3: CASSARVGGYTF
J: TRBJ1-2
size: .
D: .
length: 12
V: TRBV27

DNA: TGTGCCAGTAGTCCCCGGGACAGGGGACAGTTCTTC
CDR3: CASSPRDRGQFF
J: TRBJ2-1
size: .
D: TRBD1
length: 12
V: TRBV19

DNA: TGTGCCAGTAGGGGGACTAGCGGGACGCCGATCTCCTACGAGCAGTACTTC
CDR3: CASRGTSGTPISYEQYF
J: TRBJ2-7
size: .
D: TRBD2
length: 17
V: TRBV19

DNA: TGCGCCAGCAGCACCCGGGACAGGGGATCTTCTCTCGAGCAGTACTTC
CDR3: CASSTRDRGSSLEQYF
J: TRBJ2-7
size: .
D: TRBD1
length: 16
V: TRBV4-1

DNA: TGCGCCAGCAGTGGGGGCGCGGAATACAATGAGCAGTTCTTC
CDR3: CASSGGAEYNEQFF
J: TRBJ2-1
size: .
D: .
length: 14
V: TRBV10-1

DNA: TGTGCCAGCAGCCTTGCATGGAGCGGGAGGGCTTTTGGCACCGGGGAGCTGTTTTTT
CDR3: CASSLAWSGRAFGTGELFF
J: TRBJ2-2
size: .
D: TRBD2
length: 19
V: TRBV7-2

DNA: TGTGCCAGCAGCTTAGGGCTAGGAAAGAACACCGGGGAGCTGTTTTTT
CDR3: CASSLGLGKNTGELFF
J: TRBJ2-2
size: .
D: .
length: 16
V: TRBV7-2

DNA: TGTGCCAGCAGGAGGACAGGGGCGGAAGCTTTCTTT
CDR3: CASRRTGAEAFF
J: TRBJ1-1
size: .
D: TRBD1
length: 12
V: TRBV6-5

DNA: TGCGCCAGCAGCTCGGGCAGGGGGAATGAGCAGTTCTTC
CDR3: CASSSGRGNEQFF
J: TRBJ2-1
size: once
D: TRBD1
length: 13
V: TRBV5-1

DNA: TGCAGCGTTGAAGGTTCCCGGTCCGCAGATACGCAGTATTTT
CDR3: CSVEGSRSADTQYF
J: TRBJ2-3
size: .
D: .
length: 14
V: TRBV29-1

DNA: TGTGCCAGCAGCCAAGAAGGTCAGGGGCGAAGCGGCTACACCTTC
CDR3: CASSQEGQGRSGYTF
J: TRBJ1-2
size: .
D: .
length: 15
V: TRBV14

DNA: TGTGCCAGCAGGGCGGGGAAAGCCCCGGGGAATGAGCAGTTCTTC
CDR3: CASRAGKAPGNEQFF
J: TRBJ2-1
size: few
D: .
length: 15
V: TRBV5-4

DNA: TGTGCCAGTGCGCACCCCGCCAAGAACATTCAGTACTTC
CDR3: CASAHPAKNIQYF
J: TRBJ2-4
size: .
D: .
length: 13
V: TRBV19